These T cell receptor beta chains were read from a single sample in a study of cytomegalovirus exposure and HLA in healthy donors. Repertoires were generated with immunoSEQ multiplex PCR, while TCRdb's copy carries only in-frame clones and drops some. The table has fewer than 200,000 clones, about 90% seen once; the top ten hold around 0.21%. Sequencing was carried out using PBMCs. The receptors derive from a girl in the first two years of life in good health and CMV-seronegative. Both conserved end residues are part of each CDR3. D genes are given only for firm matches. Some rows have no size entry. The others give once, few or many, or a class for an expanded clone.

>TRBV7-9|TRBJ1-2|NA|NA
CASSLDWTENYGYTF
TGTGCCAGCAGCTTAGACTGGACAGAGAACTATGGCTACACCTTC
>TRBV4-1|TRBJ1-2|NA|NA
CASSQEEDSYYGYTF
TGCGCCAGCAGCCAAGAGGAGGACAGTTACTATGGCTACACCTTC
>TRBV27|TRBJ1-6|NA|NA
CASSQRGNSPLHF
TGTGCCAGCAGCCAAAGGGGTAATTCACCCCTCCACTTT
>TRBV12-5|TRBJ1-2|NA|once
CASGGDDSPNYGYTF
TGTGCTAGTGGTGGCGATGACAGTCCTAACTATGGCTACACCTTC
>TRBV5-5|TRBJ2-1|NA|NA
CASSLTDREQFF
TGTGCCAGCAGCCTGACAGATCGGGAGCAGTTCTTC
>TRBV30|TRBJ1-5|TRBD1|few
CAWSDPGTGSNQPQHF
TGTGCCTGGAGTGACCCCGGGACAGGTAGCAATCAGCCCCAGCATTTT
>TRBV7-2|TRBJ1-1|NA|NA
CATKAGIMNTEAFF
TGTGCCACCAAAGCAGGCATAATGAACACTGAAGCTTTCTTT
>TRBV6-9|TRBJ1-5|TRBD1|NA
CAHKQQGAKEEDSNQPQHF
TGTGCCCACAAACAACAGGGGGCTAAGGAAGAGGATAGCAATCAGCCCCAGCATTTT
>TRBV6-4|TRBJ2-7|TRBD1|NA
CASRPGTGFHEQYF
TGTGCCAGCAGACCCGGGACAGGGTTTCACGAGCAGTACTTC
>TRBV5-1|TRBJ2-7|TRBD1|NA
CASSIGQGNNEQYF
TGCGCCAGCAGCATTGGACAGGGGAATAACGAGCAGTACTTC